A selection of T cell receptor beta chains follows, all from one sample in a study of CD8 T cells in ankylosing spondylitis. TCRdb reprocessed the 5' RACE reads with MiXCR, giving one entry per CDR3 protein. The data show fewer than 200,000 distinct CDR3 sequences, 15% to 20% seen once. The sample consisted of blood, either unsorted or a sorted T cell fraction (not recorded which). The receptor source for this set is a male donor aged 10-30 years with ankylosing spondylitis or in good health (not recorded which). Each CDR3 is given with its conserved first and last residue. D genes are given only for firm matches. Size is omitted from some rows. Given values are once, few, many or a class for expanded clones.

D gene,clone size,V gene,J gene,CDR3 protein
-,few,TRBV4-2,TRBJ2-1,CASSHPTSNEQFF
TRBD2,few,TRBV29-1,TRBJ2-2,CSVAGLAGANTGELFF
-,many,TRBV6-2/TRBV6-3,TRBJ1-4,CASSYSREKLFF
TRBD1,many,TRBV12-3/TRBV12-4,TRBJ2-1,CASRRRQGVDNEQFF
TRBD2,many,TRBV4-3,TRBJ2-2,CASSQDTLAGAHNTGELFF
-,many,TRBV12-3/TRBV12-4,TRBJ2-1,CASLSGTFMKHNEQFF
-,-,TRBV6-5,TRBJ2-3,CASKPGSIPDTQYF
-,-,TRBV12-3/TRBV12-4,TRBJ2-5,CASSFLGALETQYF
-,-,TRBV20-1,TRBJ2-6,CSARAGANVLTF
TRBD2,many,TRBV11-2,TRBJ2-3,CASSPQGLAGGGDTQYF
-,many,TRBV14,TRBJ2-7,CASSQESGGNEQYF
-,-,TRBV7-2,TRBJ2-1,CASSLVVGRDEQFF
-,many,TRBV12-3/TRBV12-4,TRBJ1-6,CASSSLLNSPLHF
-,many,TRBV12-3/TRBV12-4,TRBJ2-1,CASRGGRLSSEQFF
-,many,TRBV16,TRBJ2-5,CASSQYLGGETQYF
TRBD1,-,TRBV27,TRBJ2-1,CASSFGQGGYNEQFF
TRBD1,-,TRBV11-3,TRBJ2-3,CASSSTRQGAGDTQYF
-,-,TRBV6-1,TRBJ2-3,CASSESQGFGTDTQYF
-,-,TRBV7-8,TRBJ1-1,CASSFHLARQEGNTEAFF
TRBD2,few,TRBV20-1,TRBJ2-1,CSARPTSGYCHEQFF
TRBD1,-,TRBV29-1,TRBJ2-2,CGGDREVTGELFF
-,many,TRBV4-2,TRBJ2-2,CASSQVGAVDTGELFF
-,few,TRBV4-3,TRBJ2-3,CASSQEDGDTDTQYF
-,-,TRBV30,TRBJ1-2,CAWRPPRGAPINYGYTF
-,many,TRBV6-5,TRBJ2-4,CASTSGGLAKNIQYF
-,many,TRBV5-6,TRBJ2-6,CASSLKFNSGANVLTF
TRBD2,many,TRBV5-1,TRBJ2-2,CASSPSGSGRASLTGELFF
TRBD2,many,TRBV7-2,TRBJ2-2,CASSGGLAGAGELFF
-,many,TRBV7-3,TRBJ1-5,CASSLPGQPQHF
-,many,TRBV25-1,TRBJ1-2,CASSEGQPHNGYTF
TRBD2,few,TRBV24-1,TRBJ2-1,CATSGEGSYNEQFF
-,many,TRBV25-1,TRBJ1-5,CASRRGNQPQHF
-,-,TRBV29-1,TRBJ2-3,CSVGTAKDTQYF
TRBD1,many,TRBV24-1,TRBJ1-1,CATSDSTGGAWWTEAFF
-,many,TRBV20-1,TRBJ2-7,CSARDSHYEQYF
-,many,TRBV3-1,TRBJ1-6,CASSQVVGGRGSPLHF